Listed here are 3 T cell receptor beta chains from one sample, sequenced in a study of early T cells in non-severe SARS-CoV-2 infection. TCRdb re-called the 5' RACE reads with MiXCR, one entry per CDR3 protein. The profile covers 50,000 to 65,000 distinct CDR3 sequences, with approximately 10% appearing a single time and under 3% taken by the ten largest. The sample here was whole blood, taken at baseline. The receptors originated from an adult who was a healthcare worker with PCR-confirmed SARS-CoV-2 infection or an uninfected control (not recorded which).

This chain links TRBV9 with TRBJ2-3, with D perhaps TRBD1 or TRBD2 (7 bases each). CDR1 is SGDLS and CDR2 is YYNGEE in the germline V gene. The CDR3 length is 12 residues. V lost 2 bases, J lost 9 bases, and 10 bases lay in between. CDR3 residues: CASSVQGGTQYF. The CDR3 bases are TGTGCCAGCAGCGTGCAGGGGGGGACGCAGTATTTT.

The CDR3 here is CASSIGSGYEQYF. The DNA of the CDR3 is TGTGCCAGCAGTATCGGTAGCGGATACGAGCAGTACTTC. The V and J genes are TRBV25-1 and TRBJ2-7; maybe TRBD2 (6 bases). The CDR3 spans 13 residues. Germline lookup yields CDR1 MGHDK and CDR2 SYGVNS. The V gene lost 5 bases and the J gene lost 4 bases, with 12 bases spanning the gap.

In its sample, this clonotype was seen many times. The V and J genes are TRBV30 and TRBJ2-7; 9 nucleotides match TRBD1. J lost 0 bases, V lost 1 base, and 1 base had no gene match. Germline CDR1 and CDR2: GTSNPN and SVGIG (reference sequence). This CDR3 contains 14 residues. CDR3 residues: CAWSGQGDSYEQYF. Here the CDR3 DNA reads TGTGCCTGGAGTGGACAGGGGGACTCCTACGAGCAGTACTTC.